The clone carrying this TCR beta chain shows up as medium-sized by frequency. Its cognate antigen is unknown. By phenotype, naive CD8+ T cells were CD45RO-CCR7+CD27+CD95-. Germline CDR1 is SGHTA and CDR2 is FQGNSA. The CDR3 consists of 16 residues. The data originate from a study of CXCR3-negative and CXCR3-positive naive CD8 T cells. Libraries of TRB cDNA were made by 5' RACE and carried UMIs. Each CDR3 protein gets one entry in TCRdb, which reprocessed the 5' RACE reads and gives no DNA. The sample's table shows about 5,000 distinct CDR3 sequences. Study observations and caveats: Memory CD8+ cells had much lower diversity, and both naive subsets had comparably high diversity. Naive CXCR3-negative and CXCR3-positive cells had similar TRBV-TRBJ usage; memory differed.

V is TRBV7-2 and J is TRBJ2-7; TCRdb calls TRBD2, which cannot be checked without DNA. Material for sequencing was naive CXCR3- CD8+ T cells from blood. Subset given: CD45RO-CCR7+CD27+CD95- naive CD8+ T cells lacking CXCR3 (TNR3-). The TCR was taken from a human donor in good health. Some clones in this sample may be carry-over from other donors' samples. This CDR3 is CASSPISTSGLYEQYF.